Each of the 27 T cell receptor beta chains below was sequenced from the same sample in a study of T-cell reconstitution after alpha-beta-depleted transplantation in children. For TCRbeta, the library was prepared with unique molecular identifiers. TCRdb independently ran MiXCR on the PCR reads; one entry per CDR3 protein. The table records about 250,000 distinct CDR3 sequences, roughly 25% of them present only once. The sample consisted of PBMCs, mostly from graft donor cells, taken 360 days after TCRalphabeta/CD19-depleted stem cell transplant. All receptors derive from a female patient aged 2-9 years who had a stem cell transplant for congenital amegakaryocytic thrombocytopenia, so the T cells may come from the graft donor.

The V call is TRBV19, the J call TRBJ2-1; possible D gene TRBD2, 6 bases. V lost 1 base and J lost 3, with 16 bases in between. CDR1 is LNHDA and CDR2 is SQIVND in the germline V gene (reference sequence). The CDR3 contains 17 residues. The CDR3 DNA reads as TGTGCCAGTAGTATAGTTTTTCGGCTAGCGAGCTACAATGAGCAGTTCTTC. It codes for CASSIVFRLASYNEQFF.

This clonotype was detected ten times or more. The chain couples TRBV2 to TRBJ2-7; no firm D call. The CDR3 totals 14 residues. Germline V CDR1 and CDR2: SNHLY, FYNNEI. Trimming left V 1 base short and J 1 base short, with 8 bases between. CDR3 nucleotides: TGTGCCAGCAGTGAAGTGACTCCATCCTACGAGCAGTACTTC. It is translated as CASSEVTPSYEQYF.

This clonotype occurred many times. The chain combines TRBV11-2 with TRBJ2-1, with D possibly matching TRBD2 (6 bases). The CDR3 contains 14 residues. Germline CDR1 SGHAT, CDR2 FQNNGV. V lost 2 bases and J 4 bases, leaving 9 bases between the germline ends. The DNA of the CDR3 is TGTGCCAGCAGCTTAAGCGGGCTTTACAATGAGCAGTTCTTC. It translates to CASSLSGLYNEQFF.

This clonotype was observed a few times. The chain couples TRBV27 to TRBJ2-3; unclear D gene. Germline CDR1 and CDR2: MNHEY and SMNVEV (reference sequence). Trimming left V 5 bases short and J 6 bases short, with 9 bases between. This CDR3 has 12 amino acids. The CDR3 region has the DNA TGTGCCAGCAGTCCCGACGTCGATACGCAGTATTTT. It specifies CASSPDVDTQYF.

The V and J genes are TRBV4-2 and TRBJ1-4, with D tentatively TRBD1 (5 bases). Between the trimmed V and J ends, which lost 1 base and 4 bases, there was a span of 10 bases. CDR3 length: 15 residues. CDR1 and CDR2 from the germline V gene are LGHNA and YNFKEQ. The CDR3 region has the DNA TGTGCCAGCAGCCAAGCTATGGGGGTTAATGAAAAACTGTTTTTT. Residues: CASSQAMGVNEKLFF.

This clonotype has just a few counts. J is TRBJ2-3 and V is TRBV12-3 or TRBV12-4; the D gene is possibly TRBD2 (5 bases). The CDR3 consists of 14 residues. The V gene lost 3 bases and the J gene lost 5 bases, with 12 bases spanning the gap. CDR3 nucleotide sequence: TGTGCCAGCAGTTTCGAGGAGAGGGTAGATACGCAGTATTTT. Encoded protein: CASSFEERVDTQYF.

This clonotype was observed a few times. This sequence joins TRBV28 and TRBJ2-7, with 7 bases lining up with TRBD1. The V gene end was trimmed by 10 bases and the J gene end by 5 bases; junction bases not matched to a gene: 17. The CDR3 length is 15 residues. Germline V CDR1 and CDR2: MDHEN, SYDVKM. For the CDR3, the DNA is TGTGCCACCTCGACAGGGAGCCTTGCCAGCGACGAGCAGTACTTC. Protein sequence: CATSTGSLASDEQYF.

In this sample, this clonotype turned up a few times. This sequence joins TRBV2 and TRBJ2-5; D call uncertain. Per the germline V gene, CDR1 is SNHLY and CDR2 is FYNNEI. The CDR3 length is 16 residues. V lost 3 bases and J 4 bases, leaving 18 bases between the germline ends. The CDR3 here is CASSDLGQTVRETQYF. DNA of the CDR3: TGTGCCAGCAGTGATTTAGGCCAGACCGTTCGAGAGACCCAGTACTTC.

This clonotype was recorded a few times. J is TRBJ2-7 and V is TRBV11-2, with D perhaps matching TRBD2 (5 bases). From germline, CDR1 is SGHAT and CDR2 FQNNGV. The CDR3 has 17 amino acids. The V end lost 5 bases, the J end lost 0 bases, and 20 bases lay between the germline ends. CDR3 residues: CASSPGVVGGLSYEQYF. CDR3 sequence (DNA): TGTGCCAGCAGCCCCGGGGTGGTCGGCGGACTCTCCTACGAGCAGTACTTC.

The table lists this clonotype with many counts. The chain is built from TRBV28 and TRBJ1-3, with unresolved D. Germline V gene data show CDR1 as MDHEN and CDR2 as SYDVKM. Trimming took off 2 bases at V and 2 bases at J, with 7 bases between the two ends. The CDR3 covers 14 residues. This CDR3 reads CASSLPQAGNTIYF. Here the CDR3 DNA reads TGTGCCAGCAGTTTACCCCAGGCTGGAAACACCATATATTTT.

The sample holds a few counts of this clonotype. The chain uses TRBV6-5 and TRBJ2-7, with D perhaps being TRBD1 or TRBD2 (6 bases each). This CDR3 region has 16 residues. CDR1 and CDR2 (germline): MNHEY, SVGAGI. The V end lost 0 bases, the J end lost 0 bases, and 12 bases lay between the germline ends. DNA for the CDR3: TGTGCCAGCAGTTACTCTTTAGGGGGGTTCTCCTACGAGCAGTACTTC. Its protein product is CASSYSLGGFSYEQYF.

This clonotype was detected a few times. The chain has TRBV4-1 and TRBJ2-7; the match to TRBD1 covers 9 bases. Germline values: CDR1 MGHRA, CDR2 YSYEKL. The CDR3 has 16 amino acids. V dropped 3 bases and J dropped 3; count of bases not matched to a gene: 9. The CDR3 reads CASSHLLQGAFYEQYF. CDR3 nucleotide sequence: TGCGCCAGCAGCCATTTGTTACAGGGGGCTTTCTACGAGCAGTACTTC.

The V gene is TRBV5-5, the J gene TRBJ2-7; TRBD1 matches at 9 bases. The CDR3 sequence is 16 residues long. Per germline, CDR1 SGHKS and CDR2 YYEKEE (reference sequence). Trimming cost V 4 bases and J 5 bases; bases outside gene matches: 13. In DNA form, the CDR3 reads TGTGCCAGCAGCCCCTCGACCGGGACAGGGAGAAACGAGCAGTACTTC. This translates into CASSPSTGTGRNEQYF. The full variable domain, in which reference TRBV5-5 and TRBJ2-7 provide the parts outside the CDR3, is DAGVTQSPTHLIKTRGQQVTLRCSPISGHKSVSWYQQVLGQGPQFIFQYYEKEERGRGNFPDRFSARQFPNYSSELNVNALLLGDSALYLCASSPSTGTGRNEQYFGPGTRLTVT.

This clonotype was found a few times. The chain employs TRBV5-1 and TRBJ1-1; 7 bases are shared with TRBD1. Unmatched junction bases numbered 14, after V lost 3 bases and J lost 6 bases. In germline, CDR1 is SGHRS, CDR2 YFSETQ. This CDR3 comprises 16 residues. CDR3 sequence: CASSWTNRGVGSEAFF. Here the CDR3 DNA reads TGCGCCAGCAGCTGGACCAACAGGGGAGTGGGCTCTGAAGCTTTCTTT.

This clonotype was seen a few times. This chain connects TRBV5-1 to TRBJ2-1, with 10 bases fitting TRBD2. CDR3 length: 16 amino acids. CDR1 SGHRS and CDR2 YFSETQ come from the germline V gene. Trimming took 7 bases from V and 0 from J; bases not matched to a gene: 7. CDR3 DNA: TGCGCCAGCCGTCGAGCGGGAGGGCCCTCCTACAATGAGCAGTTCTTC. Amino acids: CASRRAGGPSYNEQFF.

In its sample, this clonotype was seen a few times. The chain couples TRBV6-1 to TRBJ2-5, with 7 positions matching TRBD2. Germline V gene sequence: CDR1 MNHNS, CDR2 SASEGT. Unmatched junction bases numbered 13, after V lost 5 bases and J lost 4 bases. This CDR3 region has 16 residues. In DNA, the CDR3 is TGTGCCAGCAGTCAACACCTCGGGACTATCGGAGAGACCCAGTACTTC. Encoded protein: CASSQHLGTIGETQYF.

This clonotype was observed a few times. This chain uses TRBV7-2 with TRBJ2-7; 7 bases match TRBD2. Germline CDR1 reads SGHTA; CDR2 reads FQGNSA. CDR3 length: 15 amino acids. V dropped 4 bases and J dropped 1; count of bases not matched to a gene: 7. CDR3 bases: TGTGCCAGCAGCTCCCGGGGAGGGGCATCCTACGAGCAGTACTTC. It encodes CASSSRGGASYEQYF.

The chain uses TRBV29-1 and TRBJ2-2; 7 bases map to TRBD2. V shed 4 bases and J 5 bases; nucleotides not matched to a gene: 7. The CDR3 length is 14 residues. Per the germline V gene, CDR1 is SQVTM and CDR2 is ANQGSEA. In DNA form, the CDR3 reads TGCAGCGTTGTCTCCGGGGAGGGGACCGGGGAGCTGTTTTTT. This sequence encodes CSVVSGEGTGELFF.

Concerning this clonotype itself: Germline is not matched at one junction end, which may reflect a read error. The chain links TRBV20-1 to TRBJ1-2, with a possible D match to TRBD1 (5 bases). CDR3 size: 12 residues. Germline CDR1 reads DFQATT; CDR2 reads SNEGSKA (reference sequence). The CDR3 loop is CSRWGLNSGYTF. The CDR3 coding sequence is TGCAGCCGCTGGGGACTCAACTCTGGCTACACCTTC.

In this sample, this clonotype turned up a few times. The chain joins TRBV12-3 or TRBV12-4 to TRBJ1-4; TRBD1 might be the D (6 bases). The V end was cut by 4 bases, the J end by 4 bases, with 13 bases between. The CDR3 totals 15 residues. The CDR3, as DNA: TGTGCCAGCAGTTCCCAAGGGGGAGATAATGAAAAACTGTTTTTT. Residues: CASSSQGGDNEKLFF.

The genes are TRBV20-1 and TRBJ2-2; TRBD2 agrees at 8 bases. With V trimmed by 6 bases and J by 8 bases, 11 bases remained unmatched. The CDR3 contains 14 residues. Germline V gene lookup returns CDR1 DFQATT and CDR2 SNEGSKA (reference sequence). CDR3 loop: CSAYLGLAAGELFF. For the CDR3, the DNA is TGCAGTGCCTATCTAGGACTAGCTGCTGGGGAGCTGTTTTTT.

This clonotype was counted only a few times. CDR3 loop: CATSSGTMGYEQYF. The DNA for the CDR3 is TGTGCCACCAGCTCCGGGACAATGGGCTACGAGCAGTACTTC. The chain couples TRBV24-1 to TRBJ2-7; maybe TRBD1 (6 bases). The CDR3 extends over 14 amino acids. CDR1 and CDR2 from the germline V gene are KGHDR and SFDVKD. V shed 7 bases and J shed 3 bases, with 15 bases lying between them.

This clonotype has only a few counts. The chain joins TRBV13 to TRBJ2-5; D unresolved. From germline, CDR1 is PRHDT and CDR2 FYEKMQ (reference sequence). V lost 1 base and J 5 bases, leaving 8 bases between the germline ends. The CDR3 runs 13 residues. This CDR3 is CASSLVRLETQYF. The CDR3 DNA sequence: TGTGCCAGCAGCTTAGTCCGGCTGGAGACCCAGTACTTC.

The chain joins TRBV24-1 to TRBJ2-5, with 7 bases that match TRBD2. CDR3 length: 15 residues. Germline V lookup: CDR1 KGHDR, CDR2 SFDVKD. J was trimmed by 1 base and V by 4 bases; bases with no gene match: 5. DNA for the CDR3: TGTGCCACCAGTGAGCCCTTAGCGGGCCAAGAGACCCAGTACTTC. The encoded protein is CATSEPLAGQETQYF.

The chain combines TRBV7-9 with TRBJ2-1; 8 positions match TRBD2. CDR1 and CDR2 from the germline V gene are SEHNR and FQNEAQ (reference sequence). The CDR3 totals 15 residues. The V segment lost 5 bases and the J segment 2 bases; nucleotides outside the gene matches: 5. This chain's CDR3 is CASSKLAETYNEQFF. Here the CDR3 DNA reads TGTGCCAGCAGCAAACTAGCGGAAACCTACAATGAGCAGTTCTTC.

In this sample, this clonotype turned up many times. The chain combines TRBV29-1 with TRBJ2-7; no definite D call. V shed 0 bases and J shed 2 bases, with 8 bases lying between them. This CDR3 spans 13 amino acids. The germline V gene encodes CDR1 SQVTM and CDR2 ANQGSEA. The CDR3 DNA sequence: TGCAGCGTTGAAGATAGGCAGACCTACGAGCAGTACTTC. This codes for CSVEDRQTYEQYF.

This clonotype was seen a few times. The chain combines TRBV20-1 with TRBJ1-1; D is perhaps TRBD1 (6 bases). Trimming left V 3 bases short and J 0 bases short, with 11 bases between. The length of the CDR3 is 14 residues. Germline CDR1 reads DFQATT; CDR2 reads SNEGSKA (reference sequence). The CDR3: CSASFAGVNTEAFF. CDR3 bases: TGCAGTGCTAGTTTCGCAGGGGTGAACACTGAAGCTTTCTTT.